These T cell receptor beta chains were read from a single sample in a study of PD-L1 blockade in urothelial cancer. The data were produced by immunoSEQ multiplex PCR, yet TCRdb's version contains in-frame clones alone and is incomplete. The top ten hold around 20% of the sample, which has 49,000 or so clones, roughly 86% seen once. The sequencing here drew on PBMCs, taken around atezolizumab (anti-PD-L1) treatment. These receptors were obtained from a man aged 55 to 70 with urothelial cancer. Both conserved end residues are part of each CDR3. A D gene is named only where the DNA matches it firmly. The size field is filled for only some rows; it gives once, few, many or a size class.

V: TRBV9; D: .; size: .; J: TRBJ1-3; DNA: TGTGCCAGCAGCGTAGGAAACGACAGGGGAAACACCATATATTTT; CDR3: CASSVGNDRGNTIYF
V: TRBV5-4; D: TRBD2; size: once; J: TRBJ2-7; DNA: TGTGCCAGCAGCGGACCCGGGACTAGCGAATCCTACGAGCAGTACTTC; CDR3: CASSGPGTSESYEQYF
V: TRBV30; D: .; size: .; J: TRBJ1-2; DNA: TGTGCCTGGAGAGGGGGATCGGGCTACACCTTC; CDR3: CAWRGGSGYTF
V: TRBV30; D: .; size: .; J: TRBJ1-2; DNA: TGTGCCTGGAAAGTCGGGGGGGCCGCCCTTAACTATGGCTACACCTTC; CDR3: CAWKVGGAALNYGYTF
V: TRBV18; D: TRBD2; size: .; J: TRBJ2-7; DNA: TGTGCCAGCTCACCGGCGGGAGGTTACGAGCAGTACTTC; CDR3: CASSPAGGYEQYF
V: TRBV6-1; D: TRBD2; size: once; J: TRBJ2-7; DNA: TGTGCCTCCGCCCGGGAGGCGGGCTACGAGCAGTACTTC; CDR3: CASAREAGYEQYF
V: TRBV28; D: .; size: .; J: TRBJ1-2; DNA: TGTGCCAGCAGTTTATCGAGGTCTTATGGCTACACCTTC; CDR3: CASSLSRSYGYTF
V: TRBV7-9; D: .; size: .; J: TRBJ1-4; DNA: TGTGCCAGCCCAAAAAACGGGGATGAAAAACTGTTTTTT; CDR3: CASPKNGDEKLFF
V: TRBV2; D: .; size: once; J: TRBJ1-1; DNA: TGTGCCAGCATCGGGGCTCTAGGGGGGGTGAACACTGAAGCTTTCTTT; CDR3: CASIGALGGVNTEAFF
V: TRBV5-6; D: TRBD1; size: .; J: TRBJ1-6; DNA: TGTGCCAGCAGCTTGGAAGACAGGGCTAATTCACCCCTCCACTTT; CDR3: CASSLEDRANSPLHF
V: TRBV19; D: TRBD2; size: .; J: TRBJ2-3; DNA: TGTGCCAGTAGTAATAATTATGGTGCGGGGGGAAACACAGATACGCAGTATTTT; CDR3: CASSNNYGAGGNTDTQYF
V: TRBV5-1; D: TRBD1; size: .; J: TRBJ1-4; DNA: TGCGCCAGCAGACCGGGACAGCTGAATGAAAAACTGTTTTTT; CDR3: CASRPGQLNEKLFF
V: TRBV5-6; D: .; size: .; J: TRBJ2-7; DNA: TGTGCCAGCAGCTTCTATACCTCCTACGAGCAGTACTTC; CDR3: CASSFYTSYEQYF
V: TRBV6-5; D: TRBD1; size: .; J: TRBJ2-5; DNA: TGTGCCAGCAATACAGGGGGCTGGGAGACCCAGTACTTC; CDR3: CASNTGGWETQYF
V: TRBV5-6; D: .; size: .; J: TRBJ1-1; DNA: TGTGCCAGCAGCCCTCAAGGGGACACTGAAGCTTTCTTT; CDR3: CASSPQGDTEAFF
V: TRBV7-2; D: TRBD1; size: .; J: TRBJ1-1; DNA: TGTGCCAGCAGCTTCAAGGGACAGGGGGCTACTGAAGCTTTCTTT; CDR3: CASSFKGQGATEAFF
V: TRBV7-9; D: .; size: once; J: TRBJ1-2; DNA: TGTGCCAGCAGCTTAGACAGCCTCTATGGCTACACCTTC; CDR3: CASSLDSLYGYTF
V: TRBV15; D: .; size: .; J: TRBJ1-5; DNA: TGTGCCACCAGCAGTGCCTTAGGCAATCAGCCCCAGCATTTT; CDR3: CATSSALGNQPQHF
V: TRBV5-1; D: TRBD2; size: .; J: TRBJ2-1; DNA: TGCGCCAGCAGCTTGGGCGGGAGTATCAGTAATGAGCAGTTCTTC; CDR3: CASSLGGSISNEQFF
V: TRBV7-9; D: TRBD1; size: .; J: TRBJ1-3; DNA: TGTGCCAGCAGCCAGGGACAGGGACAACCCGGTTGGACCATATATTTT; CDR3: CASSQGQGQPGWTIYF
V: TRBV7-2; D: TRBD1; size: .; J: TRBJ2-7; DNA: TGTGCCAGCAGCTTAACAGGACAGGGCTCCTACGAGCAGTACTTC; CDR3: CASSLTGQGSYEQYF
V: TRBV30; D: TRBD1; size: .; J: TRBJ1-5; DNA: TGTGCCTGGAGTCTGACAGGGGGGTCAAATCAGCCCCAGCATTTT; CDR3: CAWSLTGGSNQPQHF
V: TRBV6-5; D: TRBD1; size: .; J: TRBJ1-2; DNA: TGTGCCAGCAGACTCCCGGGACAGGGGAACGGCTACACCTTC; CDR3: CASRLPGQGNGYTF
V: TRBV29-1; D: TRBD1; size: .; J: TRBJ1-2; DNA: TGCAGCGTTGAAGTGCTTGGGACAGGGGGCGGCTATGGCTACACCTTC; CDR3: CSVEVLGTGGGYGYTF
V: TRBV20-1; D: .; size: .; J: TRBJ2-7; DNA: TGCAGTGCTAGAGTACAGGGCGAGCAGTACTTC; CDR3: CSARVQGEQYF
V: TRBV7-9; D: TRBD1; size: .; J: TRBJ1-2; DNA: TGTGCCAGCAGCTCCCGGACAGGGTATGGTGGCTACACCTTC; CDR3: CASSSRTGYGGYTF
V: TRBV18; D: TRBD1; size: .; J: TRBJ1-3; DNA: TGTGCCAGCTTTTCGGACAGGGGGAACACCATATATTTT; CDR3: CASFSDRGNTIYF
V: TRBV5-1; D: .; size: .; J: TRBJ1-1; DNA: TGCGCCAGCAGCTTGTTTGGGGGGGCGAACACTGAAGCTTTCTTT; CDR3: CASSLFGGANTEAFF